This entry concerns a single T cell receptor beta chain. Original processing methods: Reference gene primer amplification gave estimated nucleated cell counts. Libraries were prepared by immunoSEQ multiplex PCR; TCRdb keeps only in-frame clonotypes and omits some of them. That table furnishes V, J and clone size, whereas the DNA furnished D and trimming. This table holds 250,000 or so clones, around nine tenths found once. The V and J ends lost 5 bases and 2 bases respectively, with 7 bases between them. Germline V gives CDR1 SGHAT, CDR2 FQNNGV. The CDR3 sequence is 12 residues long. This sample was taken from a study of blood T cell repertoires in COVID-19. Across the study: The United States, Italy and Spain supplied acute and convalescent COVID-19 samples. PBMCs, B-cell-depleted T cells, or T cells were the source of the cDNA or gDNA that made up the material.

This rearrangement joins TRBV11-2 to TRBJ2-7; D gene unclear. Source material: peripheral blood. This clonotype originated in a woman aged 40 to 55 who had recovered from COVID-19. CDR3 region: CASSPTPYEQYF. The DNA of the CDR3 is TGTGCCAGCAGCCCGACTCCCTACGAGCAGTACTTC.